These 29 T cell receptor beta chains were sequenced from one sample in a study of CD8+CD57+ T cells in acquired aplastic anemia. TCR beta VDJ and CDR3 profiling used genomic DNA as template. TCRdb re-called the reads through MiXCR, storing one row per CDR3 protein. The sample shows 150,000 to 200,000 distinct CDR3 sequences, roughly 48% of them seen only once. Sequenced material: sorted CD4+, CD8+, or CD8+CD57+ T cells (not recorded which) from PBMCs. The receptors originated from a human donor in good health.

This clonotype was observed at least ten times. The chain joins TRBV5-6 to TRBJ1-1; a weak D match, TRBD1 (5 bases). Germline V gene sequence: CDR1 SGHDT, CDR2 YYEEEE. The CDR3 is 15 residues long. The V and J ends lost 1 base and 4 bases respectively, with 14 bases between them. Here the CDR3 DNA reads TGTGCCAGCAGCTTGACCGGGACGGTGGGCACTGAAGCTTTCTTT. Translating it yields CASSLTGTVGTEAFF.

Ten or more counts support this clonotype. The chain has TRBV5-5 and TRBJ1-6; TRBD1 agrees at 7 bases. J gave up 4 bases and V 3 bases, and 4 bases lay outside the gene matches. Germline V gene data show CDR1 as SGHKS and CDR2 as YYEKEE (reference sequence). CDR3 length: 15 residues. This chain's CDR3 is CASSSQGMYNSPLHF. The CDR3 region has the DNA TGTGCCAGCAGCTCACAGGGGATGTATAATTCACCCCTCCACTTT. Filled out from reference TRBV5-5 and TRBJ1-6, the complete variable domain reads DAGVTQSPTHLIKTRGQQVTLRCSPISGHKSVSWYQQVLGQGPQFIFQYYEKEERGRGNFPDRFSARQFPNYSSELNVNALLLGDSALYLCASSSQGMYNSPLHFGNGTRLTVT.

This clonotype has more than one count but fewer than ten. This chain joins TRBV14 and TRBJ1-4, with D perhaps matching TRBD1 (5 bases). The CDR3 spans 15 residues. CDR1 and CDR2 from the germline V gene are SGHDN and FVKESK. V was shortened by 2 bases and J by 7 bases, with 14 bases between the two germline ends. CDR3 nucleotides: TGTGCCAGCAGCCAAAAACAGGAGGCAGGTGAAAAACTGTTTTTT. This sequence encodes CASSQKQEAGEKLFF. Based on the CDR3 plus reference TRBV14 and TRBJ1-4, the full variable domain is EAGVTQFPSHSVIEKGQTVTLRCDPISGHDNLYWYRRVMGKEIKFLLHFVKESKQDESGMPNNRFLAERTGGTYSTLKVQPAELEDSGVYFCASSQKQEAGEKLFFGSGTQLSVL.

There are a few counts of this clonotype. The chain recombines TRBV28 with TRBJ1-3; D is undetermined. The V and J ends lost 1 base and 0 bases respectively, with 7 bases between them. Germline V gene sequence: CDR1 MDHEN, CDR2 SYDVKM. The CDR3 contains 15 residues. For the CDR3, the DNA is TGTGCCAGCAGTTTATTTCGGTTCTCTGGAAACACCATATATTTT. Translation: CASSLFRFSGNTIYF.

V gene TRBV15 combines with J gene TRBJ2-3; unclear D gene. The germline V gene encodes CDR1 LNHNV and CDR2 YYDKDF (reference sequence). The CDR3 extends over 14 amino acids. The germline V and J ends were trimmed by 0 bases and 6 bases, with 10 bases remaining between them. The CDR3 is CATSRDGGVDTQYF. DNA for the CDR3: TGTGCCACCAGCAGAGACGGTGGGGTGGATACGCAGTATTTT.

This clonotype was seen at least ten times. CDR3 residues: CSVRGQGVNYGYTF. The CDR3 coding sequence is TGCAGTGTTCGTGGGCAGGGGGTTAACTATGGCTACACCTTC. The V call is TRBV20-1, the J call TRBJ1-2; TRBD1 agrees at 7 bases. CDR1 is DFQATT and CDR2 is SNEGSKA in the germline V gene (reference sequence). The CDR3 is made up of 14 amino acids. Losses at the gene ends were 7 bases for V and 1 base for J; bases not matched to a gene: 9.

This sequence joins TRBV7-8 and TRBJ2-5; 7 nucleotides line up with TRBD2. Germline V CDR1 and CDR2: SGHVS, FQNEAQ. Trimming at V came to 6 bases and at J to 7 bases, leaving 5 bases not matched to a gene. The length of the CDR3 is 12 residues. This CDR3 reads CASSLTGGTQYF. The CDR3 region has the DNA TGTGCCAGCAGTTTAACGGGGGGGACCCAGTACTTC.

The chain joins TRBV3-1 to TRBJ1-5; D may be TRBD1 (5 bases). V shed 4 bases and J shed 3 bases, with 16 bases lying between them. The germline V gene has CDR1 LGHDT and CDR2 YNNKEL (reference sequence). This CDR3 has 16 residues. The CDR3 bases are TGTGCCAGCAGCCCACAAGGGACGCGCAACAATCAGCCCCAGCATTTT. Its translation: CASSPQGTRNNQPQHF.

The rearrangement joins TRBV2 to TRBJ2-7, with 9 bases matching TRBD1. The germline V gene has CDR1 SNHLY and CDR2 FYNNEI. J lost 6 bases, V lost 7 bases, and 10 bases had no gene match. There are 14 residues in the CDR3. As DNA, the CDR3 is TGTGCCAGCACTGGTTTAACAGGGGGCGCCGAGCAGTACTTC. Its translation is CASTGLTGGAEQYF. The variable domain in full, completed from reference TRBV2 and TRBJ2-7, reads EPEVTQTPSHQVTQMGQEVILRCVPISNHLYFYWYRQILGQKVEFLVSFYNNEISEKSEIFDDQFSVERPDGSNFTLKIRSTKLEDSAMYFCASTGLTGGAEQYFGPGTRLTVT.

In its sample, this clonotype was seen a few times. The rearrangement uses TRBV27 and TRBJ1-4, with 11 bases matching TRBD1. Per germline, CDR1 MNHEY and CDR2 SMNVEV (reference sequence). V lost 4 bases to trimming and J lost 7 bases; unmatched junction nucleotides: 5. This CDR3 spans 15 amino acids. In DNA form, the CDR3 reads TGTGCCAGCAGTTCTGAGGGACAGGGGGGTGAAAAACTGTTTTTT. Its translation is CASSSEGQGGEKLFF.

This clonotype occurred many times. V and J are TRBV7-8 and TRBJ1-2, with 7 bases lining up with TRBD1. V shed 5 bases, J shed 0 bases, and the junction held 9 bases outside the gene matches. Germline V gene sequence: CDR1 SGHVS, CDR2 FQNEAQ. This CDR3 is built from 16 residues. The CDR3 protein is CASSPGTAQANYGYTF. As DNA, the CDR3 is TGTGCCAGCAGCCCAGGGACAGCCCAAGCTAACTATGGCTACACCTTC.

This clonotype has a count of ten or more. The chain couples TRBV5-8 to TRBJ2-7; weak D call: TRBD1 (5 bases). CDR1 is SGHTS and CDR2 is YDEGEE in the germline V gene. Trimming stripped 0 bases from V and 2 bases from J, with 6 bases between. CDR3 length: 13 amino acids. CDR3 region: CASSLGTTYEQYF. CDR3 nucleotide sequence: TGTGCCAGCAGCTTGGGGACAACCTACGAGCAGTACTTC.

The rearrangement joins TRBV24-1 to TRBJ2-2; D unclear. V was shortened by 6 bases and J by 2 bases, with 9 bases between the two germline ends. CDR1 is KGHDR, CDR2 SFDVKD, per germline. The CDR3 runs 14 residues. CDR3 residues: CATSSQSNTGELFF. The CDR3 bases are TGTGCCACCAGTTCCCAGAGTAACACCGGGGAGCTGTTTTTT.

This clonotype has a count of ten or more. The chain couples TRBV20-1 to TRBJ1-2, with 7 nucleotides matching TRBD1. The CDR3 covers 12 residues. The germline CDR1 and CDR2 sequences are DFQATT and SNEGSKA (reference sequence). Germline trimming cut 3 bases from V and 8 bases from J; bases unmatched to any gene: 6. In DNA form, the CDR3 reads TGCAGTGCTAGGAAAGGGGGCGAAGGCTACACCTTC. Protein sequence: CSARKGGEGYTF.

This clonotype has at least ten counts. The rearrangement links TRBV20-1 to TRBJ2-3, with D uncertain. The V end lost 2 bases, the J end lost 0 bases, and 6 bases lay between the germline ends. The CDR3 extends over 13 amino acids. The germline CDR1 and CDR2 sequences are DFQATT and SNEGSKA (reference sequence). The CDR3 nucleotides are TGCAGTGCTAGAAGGGATAGCACAGATACGCAGTATTTT. It codes for CSARRDSTDTQYF.

The gene calls are TRBV6-2 or TRBV6-3 and TRBJ1-1, with no clear D. Per the germline V gene, CDR1 is MNHEY and CDR2 is SVGEGT. There are 13 residues in the CDR3. The germline V and J ends were trimmed by 5 bases and 7 bases, with 14 bases remaining between them. As DNA, the CDR3 is TGTGCCAGCAGTCGCAGAGACCCTGGTGAAGCTTTCTTT. Its translation is CASSRRDPGEAFF.

This clonotype was detected once. At one end, the junction sequence differs from germline, possibly due to a read error. The chain links TRBV10-3 to TRBJ2-7, with D possibly matching TRBD2 (6 bases). Per the germline V gene, CDR1 is ENHRY and CDR2 is SYGVKD. This CDR3 comprises 12 residues. DNA of the CDR3: TGTGCCGTCGGGGGAGTAGGGTACGAGCGGTACTTC. This translates into CAVGGVGYERYF.

This clonotype has a handful of counts. The chain links TRBV9 to TRBJ2-7; D ambiguous. The CDR3 loop spans 13 amino acids. V lost 4 bases and J lost 11, with 19 bases in between. Germline-derived CDR1 and CDR2 are SGDLS and YYNGEE. The DNA of the CDR3 is TGTGCCAGCAGCCAAGGCCTAAAGGAACAAGAGTACTTC. Translated: CASSQGLKEQEYF.

This rearrangement joins TRBV15 to TRBJ1-5; no firm D call. V lost 5 bases, J lost 5 bases, and 10 bases lay in between. This CDR3 comprises 13 residues. Germline V gene sequence: CDR1 LNHNV, CDR2 YYDKDF (reference sequence). The CDR3 DNA is TGTGCCACCAGCTCCGGAAGGGATCAGCCCCAGCATTTT. This gives the protein CATSSGRDQPQHF.

In the case of this clonotype: With a much larger clone just one base away, this may be a read error. The V and J genes are TRBV6-5 and TRBJ1-5; TRBD1 agrees at 8 bases. CDR1 MNHEY and CDR2 SVGAGI come from the germline V gene. V lost 4 bases to trimming and J lost 5 bases; unmatched junction nucleotides: 13. There are 17 residues in the CDR3. CDR3 DNA sequence: TGTGCCAGCAGTTCCTGCCCAAGACAGGGGAGGTATCAGCCCCAGCATTTT. It specifies CASSSCPRQGRYQPQHF.

V gene TRBV7-7 combines with J gene TRBJ2-5; D ambiguous. The CDR3 has 14 residues. Deletions cut 4 bases from V and 1 base from J, with 10 bases between. In germline, CDR1 is SSHAT, CDR2 FNYEAQ (reference sequence). CDR3 protein: CASSSSGIQETQYF. The CDR3 nucleotides read TGTGCCAGCAGCTCCTCAGGAATCCAAGAGACCCAGTACTTC.

To note about this clonotype: An end of the junction does not agree with germline; a read error may underlie this. V is TRBV5-1 and J is TRBJ1-4; TRBD1 matches at 7 bases. Germline CDR1 SGHRS, CDR2 YFSETQ. The CDR3 has 14 residues. CDR3 nucleotides: TGCGCCAGCAGACGGGACAGAGACACAGAAAAACTGTCTTTT. As protein: CASRRDRDTEKLSF. Variable domain in full (rest from reference TRBV5-1 and TRBJ1-4): KAGVTQTPRYLIKTRGQQVTLSCSPISGHRSVSWYQQTPGQGLQFLFEYFSETQRNKGNFPGRFSGRQFSNSRSEMNVSTLELGDSALYLCASRRDRDTEKLSFGSGTQLSVL.

This clonotype is a singleton in its sample. The rearrangement joins TRBV7-3 to TRBJ1-2; the D gene is possibly TRBD1 (5 bases). Germline CDR1 SGHTA, CDR2 FQGTGA. The CDR3 spans 14 residues. Trimming cost V 5 bases and J 8 bases, with 18 bases left between them. The CDR3 region is CASSPRGRGEGYTF. CDR3 DNA: TGTGCCAGCAGCCCACGGGGTAGGGGCGAAGGCTACACCTTC. Full variable domain (rest looked up from reference TRBV7-3 and TRBJ1-2): GAGVSQTPSNKVTEKGKYVELRCDPISGHTALYWYRQSLGQGPEFLIYFQGTGAADDSGLPNDRFFAVRPEGSVSTLKIQRTERGDSAVYLCASSPRGRGEGYTFGSGTRLTVV.

DNA for the CDR3: TGTGCCACCAGTGCCGGCAGGGGGGGCCGGGAGACCCAGTACTTC. It specifies CATSAGRGGRETQYF. The chain recombines TRBV24-1 with TRBJ2-5, with D perhaps matching TRBD1 or TRBD2 (7 bases each). The length of the CDR3 is 15 residues. The germline gives CDR1 KGHDR, CDR2 SFDVKD. Trimming stripped 5 bases from V and 5 bases from J, with 17 bases between.

The rearrangement links TRBV20-1 to TRBJ1-1; D is unclear. V lost 4 bases to trimming and J lost 4 bases, with 16 bases between them. This CDR3 has 14 residues. Germline V lookup: CDR1 DFQATT, CDR2 SNEGSKA (reference sequence). CDR3 amino acids: CSANPGGRATEAFF. CDR3 DNA: TGCAGTGCTAATCCGGGCGGGAGGGCCACTGAAGCTTTCTTT.

Note on this clonotype: One base away lies a much larger clone, so this may be a sequencing read error. The V gene is TRBV5-8, the J gene TRBJ2-5; D remains ambiguous. Per the germline V gene, CDR1 is SGHTS and CDR2 is YDEGEE. The CDR3 extends over 13 amino acids. The CDR3 DNA reads as TGTGCCAGCAGCTTGGAGTTCCAAGAGACCCGGTACTTC. Translated, it gives CASSLEFQETRYF.

Notes on this clonotype: Given a much more abundant clone one base away, this may be a read error. The chain links TRBV7-8 to TRBJ1-1, with 12 bases matching TRBD1. Per germline, CDR1 SGHVS and CDR2 FQNEAQ. The CDR3 loop spans 16 amino acids. CDR3 amino acids: CASSRGQGASNTGAFF. The CDR3 DNA is TGTGCCAGCAGTCGGGGACAGGGGGCTTCGAACACTGGAGCTTTCTTT.

As regards this clonotype: A read error is possible here, since a much larger clone lies one base away. The conserved phenylalanine or tryptophan is not found at the CDR3 terminus, so this likely reflects a read error. The chain has TRBV12-3 or TRBV12-4 and TRBJ1-5, with D possibly matching TRBD1 (5 bases). With 4 bases removed from V and 6 bases from J, the gap between germline ends came to 13 bases. This CDR3 spans 14 amino acids. The CDR3 DNA reads TGTGCCAGCAGTTCAGGGATAGTAAGTCAGCCCCAGCATTGT. Residues: CASSSGIVSQPQHC.

As DNA, the CDR3 is TGTGCCAGCAGCTTAGCTAGGGAACAGGGGGCGTCCTACGAGCAGTACTTC. This sequence encodes CASSLAREQGASYEQYF. The chain uses TRBV7-2 and TRBJ2-7; TRBD1 agrees at 9 bases. The germline gives CDR1 SGHTA, CDR2 FQGNSA. The CDR3 runs 17 residues. J was trimmed by 1 base and V by 0 bases; bases with no gene match: 7.